A selection of T cell receptor beta chains follows, all from one sample in a study of T-cell memory formation after mild COVID-19. A single record per CDR3 protein comes from TCRdb applying MiXCR to the 5' RACE reads. The sample holds approximately 300,000 distinct CDR3 sequences; roughly a fifth are singletons and the top ten take under 25%. Material: PBMCs or a T cell subset sorted from them (not recorded which). These receptors all come from a man between 18 and 35 years old who had mild COVID-19 (a few samples of this study predate the infection). Cell type and time point are not known. CDR3s include the opening cysteine and the closing phenylalanine or tryptophan. The D gene is left open where the match is weak. Size is omitted from some rows. Given values are once, few, many or a class for expanded clones.

j_gene | abundance | v_gene | d_gene | CDR3nt | CDR3aa
TRBJ1-4 | many | TRBV6-5 | NA | TGTGCCAGCAGAGGTACAGGGACTGGGAAGGAAAAACTGTTTTTT | CASRGTGTGKEKLFF
TRBJ1-5 | NA | TRBV6-6 | NA | TGTGCCAGCAGGACAGCGGGGGCGCGGGGTCAGCCCCAGCATTTT | CASRTAGARGQPQHF
TRBJ1-2 | NA | TRBV6-6 | NA | TGTGCCAGCAGTTACCTGGACTATGGCTACACCTTC | CASSYLDYGYTF
TRBJ1-5 | NA | TRBV2 | NA | TGTGCCAGCAGTGATCCCGGACAGCGTCACCATCAGCCCCAGCATTTT | CASSDPGQRHHQPQHF
TRBJ2-4 | NA | TRBV28 | NA | TGTGCCAGCAGTTTTAAGAGATTAGCCAAAAACATTCAGTACTTC | CASSFKRLAKNIQYF
TRBJ2-2 | NA | TRBV6-1 | NA | TGTGCCAGCAGTGACATGACAGGGAACACCGGGGAGCTGTTTTTT | CASSDMTGNTGELFF
TRBJ2-1 | NA | TRBV6-1 | TRBD1 | TGTGCCAGCTCCCTGGACAGGGGGAAGAATGAGCAGTTCTTC | CASSLDRGKNEQFF
TRBJ2-3 | once | TRBV25-1 | NA | TGTGCCAGCAGTGAACCATCCCGCGGGGTAGCGGCGAGCACAGATACGCAGTATTTT | CASSEPSRGVAASTDTQYF
TRBJ2-5 | many | TRBV6-2/TRBV6-3 | NA | TGTGCCAGCGGTCGGGACCGCCAAGAGACCCAGTACTTC | CASGRDRQETQYF
TRBJ2-1 | few | TRBV7-3 | NA | TGTGCCAGCAGCTTACTAGGAACACCCGGTGGGGATGAGCAGTTCTTC | CASSLLGTPGGDEQFF
TRBJ2-1 | few | TRBV19 | TRBD2 | TGTGCCAGTAGTATCTGGGCTAGCGGGGGACACACGGGCAATGAGCAGTTCTTC | CASSIWASGGHTGNEQFF
TRBJ2-3 | NA | TRBV5-1 | TRBD2 | TGCGCCAGCAGACAAGCGGGGGCGCAAGATACGCAGTATTTT | CASRQAGAQDTQYF
TRBJ2-6 | NA | TRBV12-3/TRBV12-4 | NA | TGTGCCAGCAGTTTTGCCCCCCCCGTAGTCTCTGGGGCCAACGTCCTGACTTTC | CASSFAPPVVSGANVLTF
TRBJ2-1 | few | TRBV27 | NA | TGTGCCAGCAGTCCCACCCCCGACAACTACAATGAGCAGTTCTTC | CASSPTPDNYNEQFF
TRBJ1-3 | few | TRBV3-1 | NA | TGTGCCAGCAGCCAAGATCGGGCAAACACCATATATTTT | CASSQDRANTIYF
TRBJ2-1 | NA | TRBV5-1 | NA | TGCGCCAGCAGCTTGTTTGGCGGGGAGCAGAATGAGCAGTTCTTC | CASSLFGGEQNEQFF
TRBJ1-6 | few | TRBV20-1 | NA | TGCAGTGCTCTACGGGAAATCAATTCACCCCTCCACTTT | CSALREINSPLHF
TRBJ2-7 | NA | TRBV29-1 | TRBD1 | TGCAGCGTCAGGACAGGGGCCCACGAGCAGTACTTC | CSVRTGAHEQYF
TRBJ2-4 | NA | TRBV12-3/TRBV12-4 | NA | TGTGCCAGCAGTTGGACCGGTCTAGCCAAAAACATTCAGTACTTC | CASSWTGLAKNIQYF
TRBJ1-2 | NA | TRBV4-3 | NA | TGCGCCAGCAGCCAAGATACCGGGGCGGGGGTCTATGGCTACACCTTC | CASSQDTGAGVYGYTF
TRBJ2-1 | NA | TRBV6-5 | NA | TGTGCCAGCAGTTACAGAGCTGAGCAGTTCTTC | CASSYRAEQFF
TRBJ2-4 | NA | TRBV20-1 | TRBD2 | TGCAGTGCTAGAGTAGCGGGGGGAGCCAAAAACATTCAGTACTTC | CSARVAGGAKNIQYF
TRBJ1-1 | few | TRBV5-5 | NA | TGTGCCAGCAACAACCCAGGTCCCCTCACTGAAGCTTTCTTT | CASNNPGPLTEAFF
TRBJ1-5 | NA | TRBV28 | TRBD1 | TGTGCCAGCAGTGTCGACAGGGCTAATCAGCCCCAGCATTTT | CASSVDRANQPQHF
TRBJ2-1 | NA | TRBV5-1 | NA | TGCGCCAGCAGCTTGGAGGTGCGATACAATGAGCAGTTCTTC | CASSLEVRYNEQFF
TRBJ1-5 | NA | TRBV7-2 | NA | TGTGCCAGCAGCTCCCCGTTTAAGCCCCAGCATTTT | CASSSPFKPQHF
TRBJ2-4 | NA | TRBV7-9 | TRBD2 | TGTTCCAGCAGCTTGTCTAGCGGAGTAGCCAAAAACATTCAGTACTTC | CSSSLSSGVAKNIQYF